This TCR beta chain was sequenced in a study of cytomegalovirus exposure and HLA in healthy donors. TCRdb keeps only in-frame clones here, not all; method: immunoSEQ multiplex PCR. This table has about 160,000 clones, roughly 90% appearing once. Study results and caveats: Subsequent analysis of the approximately 110 validation repertoires found a tendency for first-cohort TCR clusters to co-occur.

V was pared by 5 bases and J by 9 bases, with 5 bases of the junction left unmatched. Germline assignment: CDR1 SEHNR and CDR2 FQNEAQ (reference sequence). The CDR3 contains 13 residues. Turning to this clone: Its specificity is unknown.

The receptor was isolated from a young man in good health and CMV-seropositive. This chain links TRBV7-9 with TRBJ2-1, with TRBD1 identical over 9 bases. Material for sequencing was PBMCs. The CDR3 bases are TGTGCCAGCAGCGTCGGGACAGGGAGTGAGCAGTTCTTC. It is translated as CASSVGTGSEQFF. Drawing the rest from reference TRBV7-9 and TRBJ2-1, the complete variable domain is DTGVSQNPRHKITKRGQNVTFRCDPISEHNRLYWYRQTLGQGPEFLTYFQNEAQLEKSRLLSDRFSAERPKGSFSTLEIQRTEQGDSAMYLCASSVGTGSEQFFGPGTRLTVL.